A single T cell receptor (beta chain) is shown here with its context. Its antigen is not known. The sample comes from a study of T-cell memory formation after mild COVID-19. Study results and caveats: Clones shrinking between day 15 and 85 showed a balanced CD4/CD8 split, and those that grew later tilted toward CD4+. The study found contracting CD4+ clones mainly in CM and EM and contracting CD8+ clones in EMRA. Prior to infection, memory already included some responding clones, suggesting cross-reactive memory joined.

Each CDR3 protein gets one entry after TCRdb re-called the 5' RACE reads with MiXCR. Found here are nearly 250,000 distinct CDR3 sequences, approximately 15% of them singletons; the top ten hold under 2.5%. This CDR3 region has 16 residues. The germline CDR1 and CDR2 sequences are MNHEY and SVGAGI. The ends were cut back, 6 bases at V and 1 base at J, with 18 bases in the middle. The sequenced material came from PBMCs or a T cell subset sorted from them (not recorded which). The chain uses TRBV6-5 and TRBJ1-1, with a weak D call TRBD1 (6 bases). This clonotype was sampled from an adult woman who had mild COVID-19 (a few samples of this study predate the infection). Cell type and time point are not known. CDR3 coding DNA: TGTGCCAGCAGACCGACGGTGGGGGCTGGGAACACTGAAGCTTTCTTT. Its translation: CASRPTVGAGNTEAFF.